This TCR beta chain comes out of a study of T cells expressing NK-cell markers. Study details: The TCR beta repertoires were obtained from sorted CD3+CD56+NKG2C+, CD3+CD56+NKG2C- and CD3+CD56-NKG2C+ T cells.

The germline gives CDR1 SGHRS, CDR2 YFSETQ. CDR3 length: 14 residues. From the 5' RACE reads, TCRdb lists one entry per CDR3 protein and no DNA. This repertoire comprises about 260,000 distinct CDR3 sequences; its ten largest clones make up roughly 4.2%. The sequenced sample was blood T cells: a sorted CD56 or NKG2C T cell subset, CD4+ or CD8+ T cells, or bulk PBMC T cells (not recorded which). This TCR was sampled from a woman aged 18 to 69 in good health. The V gene is TRBV5-1, the J gene TRBJ1-5; the TCRdb call, TRBD1, lacks DNA for checking. The CDR3 reads CASSLEGRGQPQHF.